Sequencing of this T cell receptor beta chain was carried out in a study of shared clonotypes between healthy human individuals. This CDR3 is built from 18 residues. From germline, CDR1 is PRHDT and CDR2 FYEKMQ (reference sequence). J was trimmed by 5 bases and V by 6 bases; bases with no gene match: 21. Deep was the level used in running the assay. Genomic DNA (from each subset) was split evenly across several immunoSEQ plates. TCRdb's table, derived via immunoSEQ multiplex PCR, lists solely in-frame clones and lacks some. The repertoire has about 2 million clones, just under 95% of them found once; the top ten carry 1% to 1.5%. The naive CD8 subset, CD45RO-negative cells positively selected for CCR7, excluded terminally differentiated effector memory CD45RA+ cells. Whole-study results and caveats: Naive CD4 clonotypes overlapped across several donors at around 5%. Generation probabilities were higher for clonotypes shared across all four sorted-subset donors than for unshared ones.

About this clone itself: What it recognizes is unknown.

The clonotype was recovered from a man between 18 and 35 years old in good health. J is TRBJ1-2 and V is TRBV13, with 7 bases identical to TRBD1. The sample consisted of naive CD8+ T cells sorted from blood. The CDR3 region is CASRRTGTDDESGYGYTF. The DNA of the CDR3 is TGTGCCAGCAGACGCACCGGGACAGACGATGAAAGTGGGTATGGCTACACCTTC.